The 6 T cell receptor beta chains reported below all come from one sample, sequenced in a study of T-cell reconstitution after alpha-beta-depleted transplantation in children. Library preparation (for TCRbeta) was performed with unique molecular identifiers. TCRdb itself ran the PCR reads through MiXCR, one entry per CDR3 protein. The sample includes hundreds of thousands of distinct CDR3 sequences, around 17% of them seen just once. Source: PBMCs from the stem cell graft donor, taken from the stem cell graft. The source of these receptors is a human donor who donated a stem cell graft to a child with acute myeloid leukemia.

Only a few counts were recorded for this clonotype. V gene TRBV30 combines with J gene TRBJ2-5; a weak D match, TRBD1 (6 bases). Looked up from germline, CDR1 is GTSNPN and CDR2 is SVGIG (reference sequence). Trimming stripped 7 bases from V and 5 bases from J, with 20 bases between. This CDR3 has 14 amino acids. CDR3 bases: TGTGCCTCAAGCCCCGGGGCTAGGGGGGAGACCCAGTACTTC. Translated: CASSPGARGETQYF.

This clonotype was counted at least ten times. V and J are TRBV12-3 or TRBV12-4 and TRBJ1-1; 8 bases agree with TRBD1. This CDR3 has 14 residues. V gave up 5 bases and J gave up 1 base; unmatched junction bases: 3. CDR3 nucleotide sequence: TGTGCCAGCAGTCAGGGGACAGGGAACACTGAAGCTTTCTTT. This encodes CASSQGTGNTEAFF.

In its sample, this clonotype was seen many times. The V and J genes are TRBV20-1 and TRBJ2-1; D gene uncertain. Germline V gene sequence: CDR1 DFQATT, CDR2 SNEGSKA (reference sequence). The CDR3 extends over 17 amino acids. Trimming cost V 5 bases and J 7 bases, with 27 bases left between them. The chain's CDR3 is CSALSSREQGPKNEQFF. Written as DNA, the CDR3 is TGCAGTGCTCTCAGTTCTAGGGAACAAGGACCTAAGAATGAGCAGTTCTTC.

This clonotype was seen a few times. The rearrangement links TRBV6-2 or TRBV6-3 to TRBJ2-7; 9 bases fit TRBD1. CDR3 length: 13 amino acids. Per the germline V gene, CDR1 is MNHEY and CDR2 is SVGEGT. With V trimmed by 6 bases and J by 6 bases, 6 bases remained unmatched. This CDR3 is CASSPGTGTEQYF. CDR3 bases: TGTGCCAGCAGCCCCGGGACAGGGACCGAGCAGTACTTC.

This clonotype was counted between two and nine times. The rearrangement uses TRBV25-1 and TRBJ1-4; D uncertain. CDR1 and CDR2 (germline): MGHDK, SYGVNS. The CDR3 is 11 amino acids. Trimming removed 9 bases from V and 8 bases from J, with 10 bases in between. The CDR3 sequence: CASALGEKLFF. The CDR3 nucleotides read TGTGCCAGTGCCCTCGGGGAAAAACTGTTTTTT.

This clonotype has more than one count but fewer than ten. The rearrangement joins TRBV12-3 or TRBV12-4 to TRBJ2-2; unclear D gene. There are 14 residues in the CDR3. V lost 5 bases and J lost 4, with 11 bases in between. Here the CDR3 reads CASSPLRGTGELFF. As DNA, the CDR3 is TGTGCCAGCAGTCCCCTACGAGGCACCGGGGAGCTGTTTTTT.